This T cell receptor (beta chain) was captured in a study of blood T cell repertoires in COVID-19 (dated by TCRdb to 2019 to 2021). Study-wide context: Samples covering the acute and convalescent phases of COVID-19 were provided by collaborators in the United States, Italy and Spain. The prospective study material was composed of cDNA or gDNA derived from T cells, B-cell-depleted T cells, or PBMCs. The dataset comprised deeply sampled blood TCRbeta repertoires from subjects exposed to, actively infected with, or recovered from COVID-19. The repertoires were made available in a free public database intended to serve as a resource for research on the immune response to SARS-CoV-2. Samples were obtained from the ongoing ImmuneRACE study (first 160 participants) and from some 1,200 subjects provided by 6 global collaborators. Nearly every sample came with metadata listing a de-identified subject ID, COVID-19 status, age in years and sex. Where available, HLA class I and class II types were obtained from metadata supplied by the sample provider rather than from assay-based typing. What the research found in general, with its limitations: The quantity of clinical and demographic metadata differed by source and by participant and was supplied without curation.

About this clone: Its antigen is still unknown. The input lacks base qualities; no much larger clone sits a single base away.

Collaborating institutions collected whole blood in K2EDTA tubes following their own protocols. For TCRbeta analysis, collaborators shipped samples as frozen whole blood, isolated PBMCs, or DNA extracted from either of those sample types. Cut back by 6 bases and 7 bases, the V and J ends lie 15 bases apart. The CDR3, cysteine through phenylalanine, is 14 amino acids long. The read is trimmed to its CDR3 DNA, 42 bases read in frame from base 1. CDR1 MNHEY and CDR2 SMNVEV were looked up in the germline V gene (reference sequence). TCRbeta CDR3 regions were amplified from genomic DNA by means of the immunoSEQ Assay, a bias-controlled multiplex PCR. From the authors' description of their analysis: Within the assay, amplification of reference gene primers was used to estimate how many nucleated cells each sample contained. To quantify the absolute abundance of each unique TCRbeta CDR3 rearrangement, sequence reads were collapsed and filtered. For each sample, productive Simpson clonality was calculated by taking the square root of Simpson's diversity index across productive rearrangements. Entries here come from immuneACCESS through TCRdb and include only in-frame sequences with V and J called. Some clones fail to appear in such tables; in the studies checked, an unresolved V gene covers under half of the shortfall, and the cause of the remainder is unknown. V, J and clone size were drawn from that table, and D and trimming were deduced from the DNA. Recorded for this sample are about 27,000 clones; approximately 88% of them occurred a single time. The ten top clones hold less than 5.5% of the sample.

The clonotype originates from a man between 70 and 80 years old with active COVID-19. The rearrangement joined TRBV27 to TRBJ2-2; the D gene is perhaps TRBD2, on 5 matching bases. The sequenced sample consisted of peripheral blood. Here the CDR3 is given as CASRIELGRGELFF. The DNA sequence reads TGTGCCAGCAGGATAGAACTAGGTCGCGGGGAGCTGTTTTTT.